The sequence of this T cell receptor (beta chain) was determined in a study of T cells in Graves' hyperthyroidism and ophthalmopathy. The study, taken as a whole, reports: Ophthalmopathy and stable hyperthyroidism were separated by a 13 V-J model.

What was amplified from RNA transcripts were TCR beta CDR3 regions. First-round RT-PCR with HTBI primers amplified the TCR CDR3 region. TCRdb fed the multiplex PCR reads into MiXCR, producing one record per CDR3 protein. The repertoire holds about 380,000 distinct CDR3 sequences, with roughly 20% as singletons. Diagnoses rested on clinical symptoms, serum thyroxine and TRAb, thyroid ultrasound and orbital computed tomography. The PBMCs were taken from about 9.7 ml of fresh peripheral blood. The CDR3 is 14 residues long. Germline CDR1 is SNHLY and CDR2 is FYNNEI. Trimming removed 7 bases from V and 0 bases from J, with 13 bases in between. This clonotype showed up just a few times. Its antigen is as yet unknown.

The clonotype comes from a man between 18 and 35 years old with Graves' ophthalmopathy. The V gene is TRBV2, the J gene TRBJ2-7; D uncertain. Specimen: blood. The CDR3 sequence is CASKKIQSSYEQYF. CDR3 bases: TGTGCCAGCAAAAAGATACAGAGCTCCTACGAGCAGTACTTC.